Listed below are T cell receptor beta chains from one sample, sequenced in a study of cytomegalovirus exposure and HLA in healthy donors. The table came from immunoSEQ multiplex PCR; TCRdb's copy has only in-frame clones and leaves some out. The data contain roughly 180,000 clones, 70% to 75% of them singletons. Source material: PBMCs. All receptors come from a male donor in good health and CMV-seronegative. The CDR3 runs from the conserved cysteine through the conserved F or W. The D gene is left open where the match is weak. A row's size may be missing; if present it is once, few, many or a size class.

D	V	size	J	CDR3	DNA
.	TRBV30	once	TRBJ1-2	CACPRAANYGYTF	TGTGCCTGCCCGAGGGCAGCTAACTATGGCTACACCTTC
.	TRBV28	.	TRBJ1-2	CASRNGANYGYTF	TGTGCCAGCAGGAACGGGGCTAACTATGGCTACACCTTC
TRBD2	TRBV7-7	.	TRBJ2-1	CASSPRLGLARDNEQFF	TGTGCCAGCAGCCCCCGGTTGGGACTAGCGCGAGACAATGAGCAGTTCTTC
.	TRBV28	.	TRBJ2-3	CASSLPSVTDTQYF	TGTGCCAGCAGCCTCCCATCGGTCACAGATACGCAGTATTTT
.	TRBV19	.	TRBJ2-2	CASSIVANTGELFF	TGTGCCAGTAGTATCGTAGCGAACACCGGGGAGCTGTTTTTT
TRBD1	TRBV9	few	TRBJ1-3	CASSGDRPSGNTIYF	TGTGCCAGCAGCGGGGACAGACCCTCTGGAAACACCATATATTTT
TRBD2	TRBV18	once	TRBJ2-3	CASSPRLAGDSDTQYF	TGTGCCAGCTCTCCACGACTAGCGGGAGATTCTGATACGCAGTATTTT
TRBD1	TRBV19	.	TRBJ1-2	CASSPYTDRAGGYTF	TGTGCCAGTAGCCCCTACACGGACAGGGCCGGAGGCTACACCTTC
TRBD1	TRBV6-6	.	TRBJ1-2	CASRLGQGDYGYTF	TGTGCCAGCAGACTGGGACAGGGGGACTATGGCTACACCTTC
.	TRBV15	.	TRBJ1-1	CATSRMEAPVAFF	TGTGCCACCAGCAGAATGGAGGCCCCCGTAGCTTTCTTT
.	TRBV9	.	TRBJ1-1	CASSVADKMNTEAFF	TGTGCCAGCAGCGTAGCAGACAAAATGAACACTGAAGCTTTCTTT
.	TRBV27	.	TRBJ1-1	CASSPLGTTPYLMEAFF	TGTGCCAGCAGTCCCCTCGGGACAACACCCTACCTCATGGAAGCTTTCTTT
TRBD1	TRBV6-4	.	TRBJ1-6	CASSPDRGRSPLHF	TGTGCCAGCAGCCCCGACAGGGGGCGATCACCCCTCCACTTT
.	TRBV7-9	.	TRBJ2-6	CASSLPRGAGANVLTF	TGTGCCAGCAGCTTACCCCGGGGAGCGGGGGCCAACGTCCTGACTTTC
TRBD2	TRBV4-3	.	TRBJ2-1	CASSQSIAGAYEQFF	TGCGCCAGCAGCCAAAGCATAGCGGGAGCGTATGAGCAGTTCTTC
.	TRBV2	.	TRBJ1-1	CASSELGVPNTEAFF	TGTGCCAGCAGTGAACTAGGGGTACCGAACACTGAAGCTTTCTTT
.	TRBV28	.	TRBJ2-7	CASSINRYSYEQYF	TGTGCCAGCAGCATTAACAGGTACTCCTACGAGCAGTACTTC
.	TRBV28	.	TRBJ1-5	CASGLFQGQPQHF	TGTGCCAGCGGCCTTTTCCAGGGCCAGCCCCAGCATTTT
.	TRBV28	.	TRBJ2-1	CASSLRQDYYNEQFF	TGTGCCAGCAGTTTGAGGCAGGACTACTACAATGAGCAGTTCTTC
TRBD1	TRBV29-1	.	TRBJ1-1	CSGDGTGGNTEAFF	TGCAGCGGGGATGGGACAGGGGGGAACACTGAAGCTTTCTTT
.	TRBV30	.	TRBJ2-7	CAWSTGISYEQYF	TGTGCCTGGAGCACAGGGATCTCCTACGAGCAGTACTTC
.	TRBV30	.	TRBJ1-1	CAWSAMDSAFF	TGTGCCTGGAGCGCCATGGACAGTGCTTTCTTT
.	TRBV28	.	TRBJ1-5	CASSTWTRTYNQPQHF	TGTGCCAGCAGTACTTGGACACGAACCTACAATCAGCCCCAGCATTTT
.	TRBV18	.	TRBJ1-3	CASSPTTGTGNTIYF	TGTGCCAGCTCACCAACAACAGGGACTGGAAACACCATATATTTT
TRBD2	TRBV19	.	TRBJ2-1	CASSIGLAGRYEQFF	TGTGCCAGTAGTATAGGACTAGCGGGGAGGTATGAGCAGTTCTTC
TRBD1	TRBV7-3	.	TRBJ2-1	CASSRTGFGNEQFF	TGTGCCAGCAGCCGGACAGGGTTTGGCAATGAGCAGTTCTTC
.	TRBV28	.	TRBJ2-3	CASSFGGGGSIATQYF	TGTGCCAGCAGTTTCGGGGGAGGGGGGAGTATTGCTACGCAGTATTTT
.	TRBV19	.	TRBJ2-5	CASSGGAQETQYF	TGTGCCAGTTCCGGCGGGGCTCAAGAGACCCAGTACTTC
TRBD1	TRBV6-1	few	TRBJ1-4	CASRGQEGREKLFF	TGTGCCAGCAGGGGACAGGAAGGACGAGAAAAACTGTTTTTT